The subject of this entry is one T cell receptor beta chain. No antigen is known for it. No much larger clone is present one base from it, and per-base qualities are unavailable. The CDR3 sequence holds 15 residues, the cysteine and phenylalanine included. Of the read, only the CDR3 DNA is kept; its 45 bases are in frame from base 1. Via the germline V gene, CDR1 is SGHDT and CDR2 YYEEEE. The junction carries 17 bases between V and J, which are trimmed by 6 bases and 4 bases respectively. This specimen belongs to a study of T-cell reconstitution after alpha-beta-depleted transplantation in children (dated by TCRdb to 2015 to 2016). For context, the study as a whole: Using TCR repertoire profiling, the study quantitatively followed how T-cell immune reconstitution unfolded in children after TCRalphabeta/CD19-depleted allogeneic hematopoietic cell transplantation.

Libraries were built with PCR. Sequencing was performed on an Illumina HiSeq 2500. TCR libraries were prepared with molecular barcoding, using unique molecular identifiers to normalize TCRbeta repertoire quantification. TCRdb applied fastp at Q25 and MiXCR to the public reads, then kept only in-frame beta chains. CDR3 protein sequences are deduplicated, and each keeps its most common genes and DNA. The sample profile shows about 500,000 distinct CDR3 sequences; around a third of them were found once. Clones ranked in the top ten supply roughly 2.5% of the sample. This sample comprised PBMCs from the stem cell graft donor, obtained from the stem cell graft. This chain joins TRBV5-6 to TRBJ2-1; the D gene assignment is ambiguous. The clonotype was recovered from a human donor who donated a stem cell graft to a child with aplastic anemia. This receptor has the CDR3 CASIGWTLVYNEQFF. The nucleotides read TGTGCCAGCATTGGTTGGACGTTGGTTTACAATGAGCAGTTCTTC. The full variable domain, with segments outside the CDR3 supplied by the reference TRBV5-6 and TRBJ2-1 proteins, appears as DAGVTQSPTHLIKTRGQQVTLRCSPKSGHDTVSWYQQALGQGPQFIFQYYEEEERQRGNFPDRFSGHQFPNYSSELNVNALLLGDSALYLCASIGWTLVYNEQFFGPGTRLTVL.